This T cell receptor (beta chain) came from a study of T-cell reconstitution after alpha-beta-depleted transplantation in children. Regarding the study as a whole: Recipient T cells and thymic progenitors that survived were the source of the high TCRbeta diversity seen at day 60 in some patients. Several hundred expanded graft clones reportedly were the source of alpha-beta T cells about two months after transplant. Hyperexpanded clones declined; after one year, newly produced T cells mostly supplied diversity.

Trimming took off 5 bases at V and 2 bases at J, with 8 bases between the two ends. This CDR3 comprises 13 residues. Germline CDR1 is SGHTA and CDR2 is FQGNSA. Unique molecular identifiers were used to barcode this TCRbeta library. One entry per CDR3 protein, called by TCRdb with MiXCR from the PCR reads. Here the sample spans 90,000 to 120,000 distinct CDR3 sequences, 5.5% to 6.5% being singletons. About this clonotype: Its cognate antigen is unknown.

Sample: PBMCs, mostly from graft donor cells, taken 360 days after TCRalphabeta/CD19-depleted stem cell transplant. The clonotype comes from a male patient aged 2-15 years who had a stem cell transplant for acute lymphoblastic leukemia, so the T cells may come from the graft donor. J is TRBJ2-3 and V is TRBV7-2; D ambiguous. The CDR3 DNA is TGTGCCAGCAGCCAACGGGTCACAGATACGCAGTATTTT. This codes for CASSQRVTDTQYF.